The 5 T cell receptor beta chains below were found in one sample sequenced in a study of Graves' ophthalmopathy and Graves' hyperthyroidism. RNA transcripts were the template, and TCR beta CDR3 regions were amplified from them. HTBI primers were used in a first-round RT-PCR, which preceded a second-round multiplex PCR. TCRdb re-derived calls from the multiplex PCR reads in MiXCR, one entry per CDR3 protein. This sample has about 400,000 distinct CDR3 sequences, with roughly 18% found just once. Sequencing was performed on peripheral blood. Receptors originate from a young woman with Graves' ophthalmopathy.

As concerns this clonotype: Without the conserved terminal phenylalanine or tryptophan, this CDR3 likely stems from a read error. This rearrangement joins TRBV6-4 to TRBJ1-1; D may be TRBD1 (5 bases). CDR1 is MRHNA and CDR2 is SNTAGT in the germline V gene. V was pared by 4 bases and J by 11 bases, with 17 bases between. This CDR3 contains 13 residues. CDR3 region: CASSVQGHGWAFL. The DNA for the CDR3 is TGTGCCAGCAGTGTGCAGGGCCATGGTTGGGCTTTCCTT.

At least ten counts were recorded for this clonotype. J is TRBJ1-1 and V is TRBV18; 7 nucleotides align to TRBD1. V shed 0 bases, J shed 7 bases, and the junction held 14 bases outside the gene matches. Germline V gene lookup returns CDR1 KGHSH and CDR2 LQKENI. CDR3 size: 17 residues. The CDR3 nucleotides read TGTGCCAGCTCACCACCCAATGGGACAGCTTTTGATCGTGAAGCTTTCTTT. Protein sequence: CASSPPNGTAFDREAFF.

This clonotype showed up just once. This chain links TRBV6-2 or TRBV6-3 with TRBJ1-1; tentatively, D is TRBD1 (5 bases). The germline V gene encodes CDR1 MNHEY and CDR2 SVGEGT. The CDR3 runs 20 residues. Trimming cost V 5 bases and J 1 base, with 29 bases left between them. The CDR3 is CASSPRDGEKTSLRNTEAFF. In DNA form, the CDR3 reads TGTGCCAGCAGTCCCCGGGACGGAGAAAAAACCAGCCTCAGGAACACTGAAGCTTTCTTT.

This clonotype was picked up a small number of times. J is TRBJ2-2 and V is TRBV6-2 or TRBV6-3; tentative D call: TRBD1 (6 bases). The germline CDR1 and CDR2 sequences are MNHEY and SVGEGT. Trimming pared 4 bases from V and 6 bases from J, leaving 15 bases between. This CDR3 contains 15 residues. CDR3 residues: CASSFVGAGSGELFF. CDR3 sequence (DNA): TGTGCCAGCAGTTTCGTGGGGGCCGGGTCCGGGGAGCTGTTTTTT.

The chain combines TRBV6-1 with TRBJ1-5; D possibly corresponds to TRBD1 (6 bases). This CDR3 is built from 16 residues. Germline V gene sequence: CDR1 MNHNS, CDR2 SASEGT. Deletions cut 4 bases from V and 7 bases from J, with 20 bases between. CDR3: CASSANGMGAYQPQHF. For the CDR3, the DNA is TGTGCCAGCAGTGCCAATGGAATGGGGGCGTACCAGCCCCAGCATTTT.